The sequence of this T cell receptor (beta chain) was determined in a study of graft-versus-host responses after intestinal transplantation. Study overall: Recipients had transplants, and these were multivisceral, liver-intestinal, or isolated intestinal.

This clone was counted a single time. The target antigen is unknown. This table comes from immunoSEQ multiplex PCR, and its TCRdb copy is limited to in-frame clones, with some not included. This table has roughly 96,000 clones, more than 85% appearing once. V was cut by 3 bases and J by 5 bases, with 14 bases left in between. This CDR3 has 14 residues. The V gene's germline CDR1 is SNHLY and CDR2 FYNNEI. Findings and caveats of the study: Patients with graft-donor T cell macrochimerism had high graft-versus-host to host-versus-graft clonal ratios in allografts. GvH clones were found in recipient marrow; some appeared first in ileum or blood. Peak circulating GvH clone levels tracked with early post-transplant HvG declines.

The receptor was isolated from a human donor who received an intestinal transplant. The sample was unstimulated CD8+ T cells sorted from spleen or lymph node cells, taken before intestinal transplant. The chain has TRBV2 and TRBJ2-7, with a possible D match to TRBD2 (6 bases). The CDR3 DNA is TGTGCCAGCAGTGATCCTGGATCGGGGGACGAGCAGTACTTC. Amino acids: CASSDPGSGDEQYF.